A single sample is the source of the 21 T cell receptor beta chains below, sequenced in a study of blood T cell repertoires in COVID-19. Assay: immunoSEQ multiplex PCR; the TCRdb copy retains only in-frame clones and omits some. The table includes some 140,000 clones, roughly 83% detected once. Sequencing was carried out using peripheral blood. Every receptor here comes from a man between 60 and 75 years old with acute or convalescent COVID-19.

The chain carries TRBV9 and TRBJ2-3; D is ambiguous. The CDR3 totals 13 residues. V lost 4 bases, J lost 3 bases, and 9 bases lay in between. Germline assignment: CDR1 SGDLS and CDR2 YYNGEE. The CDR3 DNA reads TGTGCCAGCAGCCCACGACTGACAGATACGCAGTATTTT. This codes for CASSPRLTDTQYF.

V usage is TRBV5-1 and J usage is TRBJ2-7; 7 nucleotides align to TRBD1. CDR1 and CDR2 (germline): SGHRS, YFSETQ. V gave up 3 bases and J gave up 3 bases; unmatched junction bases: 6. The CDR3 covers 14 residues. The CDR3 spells CASSSGTAYYEQYF. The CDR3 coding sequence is TGCGCCAGCAGCTCCGGGACAGCATACTACGAGCAGTACTTC.

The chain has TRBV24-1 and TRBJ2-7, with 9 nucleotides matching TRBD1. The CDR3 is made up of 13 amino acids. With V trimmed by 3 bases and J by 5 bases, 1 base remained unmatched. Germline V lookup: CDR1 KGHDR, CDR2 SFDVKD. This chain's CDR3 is CATSDGTGNEQYF. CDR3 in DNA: TGTGCCACCAGTGATGGGACAGGGAACGAGCAGTACTTC.

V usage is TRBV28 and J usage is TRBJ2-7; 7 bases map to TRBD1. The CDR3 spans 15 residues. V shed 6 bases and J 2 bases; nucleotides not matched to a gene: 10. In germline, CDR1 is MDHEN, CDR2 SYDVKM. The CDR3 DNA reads TGTGCCAGCAGGCCCCTTAACAGGGGTACCTACGAGCAGTACTTC. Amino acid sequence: CASRPLNRGTYEQYF.

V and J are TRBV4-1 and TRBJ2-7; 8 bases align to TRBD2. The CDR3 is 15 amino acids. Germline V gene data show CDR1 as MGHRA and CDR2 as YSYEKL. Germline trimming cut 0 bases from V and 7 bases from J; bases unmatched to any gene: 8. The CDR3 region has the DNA TGCGCCAGCAGCCAAGATCCAGCGGGAGATCGGGAGCAGTACTTC. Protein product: CASSQDPAGDREQYF.

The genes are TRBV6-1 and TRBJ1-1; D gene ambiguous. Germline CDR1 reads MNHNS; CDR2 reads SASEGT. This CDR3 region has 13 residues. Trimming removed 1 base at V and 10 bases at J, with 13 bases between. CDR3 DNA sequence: TGTGCCAGCAGTGAAGTATCCCTTGGCGGAGCTTTCTTT. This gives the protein CASSEVSLGGAFF.

The CDR3 reads CASSLSTGSADTQYF. CDR3 DNA: TGCGCCAGCAGCTTATCGACAGGGTCGGCAGATACGCAGTATTTT. The chain uses TRBV5-1 and TRBJ2-3, with 7 bases that match TRBD1. With 2 bases clipped from V and 4 bases from J, the junction kept 7 bases outside the gene matches. The CDR3 is 15 residues long. Germline assignment: CDR1 SGHRS and CDR2 YFSETQ.

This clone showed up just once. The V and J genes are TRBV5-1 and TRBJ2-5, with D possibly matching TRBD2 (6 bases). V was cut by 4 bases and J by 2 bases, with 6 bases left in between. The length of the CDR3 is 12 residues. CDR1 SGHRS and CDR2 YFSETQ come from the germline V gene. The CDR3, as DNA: TGCGCCAGCAGCGGGGGGCAAGAGACCCAGTACTTC. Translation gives CASSGGQETQYF.

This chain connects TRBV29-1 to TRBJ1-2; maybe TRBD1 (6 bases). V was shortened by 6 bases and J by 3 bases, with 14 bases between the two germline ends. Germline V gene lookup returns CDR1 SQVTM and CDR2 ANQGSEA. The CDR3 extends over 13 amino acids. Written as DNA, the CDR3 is TGCAGCGTCTTACAGGGTTGGGACTATGGCTACACCTTC. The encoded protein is CSVLQGWDYGYTF.

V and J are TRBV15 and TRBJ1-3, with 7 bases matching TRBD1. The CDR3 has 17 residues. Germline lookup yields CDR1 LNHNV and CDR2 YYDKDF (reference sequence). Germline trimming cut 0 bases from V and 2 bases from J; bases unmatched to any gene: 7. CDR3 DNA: TGTGCCACCAGCAGAGATCGAGGGGGCGCAGCTGGAAACACCATATATTTT. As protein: CATSRDRGGAAGNTIYF.

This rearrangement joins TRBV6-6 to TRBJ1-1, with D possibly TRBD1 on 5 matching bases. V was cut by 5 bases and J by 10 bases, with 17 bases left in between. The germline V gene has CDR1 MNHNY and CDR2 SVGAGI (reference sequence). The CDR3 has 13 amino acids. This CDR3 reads CASSPQAQGRAFF. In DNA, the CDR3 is TGTGCCAGCAGTCCTCAAGCCCAGGGTCGAGCTTTCTTT.

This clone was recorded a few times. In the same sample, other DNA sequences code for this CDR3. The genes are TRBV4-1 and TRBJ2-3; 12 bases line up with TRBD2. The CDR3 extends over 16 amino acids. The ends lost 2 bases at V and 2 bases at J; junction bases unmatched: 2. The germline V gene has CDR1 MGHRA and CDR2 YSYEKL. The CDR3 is CASSQRLAGDTDTQYF. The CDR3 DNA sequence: TGCGCCAGCAGCCAACGACTAGCGGGAGACACAGATACGCAGTATTTT.

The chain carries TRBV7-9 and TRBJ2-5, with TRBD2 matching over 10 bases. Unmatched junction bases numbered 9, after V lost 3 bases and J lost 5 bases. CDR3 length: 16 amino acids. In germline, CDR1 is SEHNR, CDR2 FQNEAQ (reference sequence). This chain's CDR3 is CASSFIASGSRETQYF. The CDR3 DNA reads TGTGCCAGCAGCTTCATAGCTAGCGGGAGCAGGGAGACCCAGTACTTC.

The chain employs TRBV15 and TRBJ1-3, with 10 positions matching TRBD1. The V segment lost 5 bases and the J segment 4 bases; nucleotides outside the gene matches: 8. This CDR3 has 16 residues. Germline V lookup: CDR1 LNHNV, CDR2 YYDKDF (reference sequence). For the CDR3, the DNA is TGTGCCACCAGCTCAATTGACAGGGGGCTCGGAAACACCATATATTTT. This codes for CATSSIDRGLGNTIYF.

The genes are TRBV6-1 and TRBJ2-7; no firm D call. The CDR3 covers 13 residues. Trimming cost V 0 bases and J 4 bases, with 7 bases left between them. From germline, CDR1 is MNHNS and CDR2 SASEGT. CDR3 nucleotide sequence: TGTGCCAGCAGTGAAGCCCCGACATACGAGCAGTACTTC. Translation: CASSEAPTYEQYF.

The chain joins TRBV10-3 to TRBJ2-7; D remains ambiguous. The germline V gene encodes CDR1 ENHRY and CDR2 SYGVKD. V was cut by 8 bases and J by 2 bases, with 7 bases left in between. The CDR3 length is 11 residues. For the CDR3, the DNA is TGTGCCATCTCGTCCCCCTACGAGCAGTACTTC. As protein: CAISSPYEQYF.

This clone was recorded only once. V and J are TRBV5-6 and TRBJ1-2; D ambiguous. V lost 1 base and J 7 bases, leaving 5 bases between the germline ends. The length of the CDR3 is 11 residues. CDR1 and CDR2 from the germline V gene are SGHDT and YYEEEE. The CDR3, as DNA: TGTGCCAGCAGCTTGTCGGGTGGCTACACCTTC. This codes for CASSLSGGYTF.

DNA for the CDR3: TGTGCCATCAGTGAAGACAGGGGAAGGACTGAAGCTTTCTTT. This codes for CAISEDRGRTEAFF. This chain links TRBV10-3 with TRBJ1-1; 8 bases map to TRBD1. CDR3 length: 14 residues. Losses at the gene ends were 3 bases for V and 5 bases for J; bases not matched to a gene: 5. Germline assignment: CDR1 ENHRY and CDR2 SYGVKD.

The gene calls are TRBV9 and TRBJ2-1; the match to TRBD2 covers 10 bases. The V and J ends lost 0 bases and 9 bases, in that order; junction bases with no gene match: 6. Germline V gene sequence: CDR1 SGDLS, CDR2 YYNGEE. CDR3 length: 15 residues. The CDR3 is CASSVGASGGGEQFF. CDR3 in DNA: TGTGCCAGCAGCGTAGGGGCTAGCGGGGGTGGTGAGCAGTTCTTC. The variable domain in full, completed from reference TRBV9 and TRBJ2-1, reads DSGVTQTPKHLITATGQRVTLRCSPRSGDLSVYWYQQSLDQGLQFLIQYYNGEERAKGNILERFSAQQFPDLHSELNLSSLELGDSALYFCASSVGASGGGEQFFGPGTRLTVL.

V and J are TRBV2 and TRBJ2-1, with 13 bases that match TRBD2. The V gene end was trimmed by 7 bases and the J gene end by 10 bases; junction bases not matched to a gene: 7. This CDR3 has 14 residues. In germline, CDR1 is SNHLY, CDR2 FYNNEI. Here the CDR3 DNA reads TGTGCCAGCACCGGACTAGCGGGAGTTCGGGAGCAGTTCTTC. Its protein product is CASTGLAGVREQFF.

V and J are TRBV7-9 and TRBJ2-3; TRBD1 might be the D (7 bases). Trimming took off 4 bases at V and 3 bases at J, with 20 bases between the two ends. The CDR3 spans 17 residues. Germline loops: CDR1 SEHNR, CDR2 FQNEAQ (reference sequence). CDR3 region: CASSSRGGQDVTDTQYF. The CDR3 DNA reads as TGTGCCAGCAGCTCCCGGGGAGGACAGGATGTAACAGATACGCAGTATTTT. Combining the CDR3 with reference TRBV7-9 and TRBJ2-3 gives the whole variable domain DTGVSQNPRHKITKRGQNVTFRCDPISEHNRLYWYRQTLGQGPEFLTYFQNEAQLEKSRLLSDRFSAERPKGSFSTLEIQRTEQGDSAMYLCASSSRGGQDVTDTQYFGPGTRLTVL.